A single sample gave rise to the 5 T cell receptor beta chains below, sequenced in a study of blood T cell repertoires in COVID-19 (dated by TCRdb to 2020 to 2022). Libraries were constructed by the immunoSEQ multiplex PCR assay. Here the immuneACCESS table is served through TCRdb, limited to in-frame sequences with V and J called. Missing clones are a known gap in these copies; in checked studies unresolved V genes cover under half, and the rest lacks a known reason. The table for this sample lists over 90,000 clones; 84% of them were counted only once. Together, the top ten hold about 11% of the sample. Sequencing was carried out using peripheral blood. All receptors derive from a human donor in a cohort sampled during active COVID-19.

The chain employs TRBV7-2 and TRBJ2-1; tentatively, D is TRBD1 (6 bases). CDR1 is SGHTA and CDR2 is FQGNSA in the germline V gene. The CDR3 contains 16 residues. V was cut by 5 bases and J by 2 bases, with 16 bases left in between. The CDR3 DNA reads as TGTGCCAGCAGCCTAGTGGGGGCAGGGACCTACAATGAGCAGTTCTTC. Its translation: CASSLVGAGTYNEQFF.

V is TRBV5-1 and J is TRBJ1-1, with D perhaps TRBD1 (6 bases). Trimming pared 7 bases from V and 4 bases from J, leaving 17 bases between. From germline, CDR1 is SGHRS and CDR2 YFSETQ. This CDR3 region has 14 residues. CDR3 region: CASGEWGLVTEAFF. In DNA form, the CDR3 reads TGCGCCAGCGGGGAATGGGGGCTTGTCACTGAAGCTTTCTTT.

This clone was recorded a few times. The chain couples TRBV7-3 to TRBJ2-7, with 7 bases identical to TRBD1. The junction had 7 bases not matched to a gene; V was cut back by 5 bases and J by 12 bases. The CDR3 contains 11 residues. Germline V gene data show CDR1 as SGHTA and CDR2 as FQGTGA. As DNA, the CDR3 is TGTGCCAGCAGCCCAGGGACAGTTACGTACTTC. Amino acid sequence: CASSPGTVTYF.

In its sample, this clone was seen once. The V call is TRBV19, the J call TRBJ1-2; D unresolved. Trimming left V 5 bases short and J 4 bases short, with 14 bases between. The CDR3 is made up of 14 amino acids. Per germline, CDR1 LNHDA and CDR2 SQIVND (reference sequence). The CDR3 nucleotides are TGTGCCAGTAGTGGGTCGGGAGGTTTCTATGGCTACACCTTC. It yields the protein CASSGSGGFYGYTF.

The chain is built from TRBV7-2 and TRBJ1-1; 9 nucleotides agree with TRBD1. Looked up from germline, CDR1 is SGHTA and CDR2 is FQGNSA. Trimming took 5 bases from V and 5 from J; bases not matched to a gene: 6. This CDR3 region has 14 residues. Written as DNA, the CDR3 is TGTGCCAGCAGCCCTGGACAGGGGTGGACTGAAGCTTTCTTT. Translation gives CASSPGQGWTEAFF. The full variable domain, rest sourced from reference TRBV7-2 and TRBJ1-1, is GAGVSQSPSNKVTEKGKDVELRCDPISGHTALYWYRQSLGQGLEFLIYFQGNSAPDKSGLPSDRFSAERTGGSVSTLTIQRTQQEDSAVYLCASSPGQGWTEAFFGQGTRLTVV.